These T cell receptor beta chains were read from a single sample in a study of OX40 agonist ivuxolimab in advanced cancers. Some clones are missing from TCRdb's copy, which holds only in-frame ones; the method was immunoSEQ multiplex PCR. The sample consists of some 72,000 clones, about nine tenths of them appearing once. Here the sequenced sample was CD4+ or CD8+ T cells sorted from blood, taken in a trial of the OX40 agonist ivuxolimab. The receptors shown here come from an adult with an advanced solid tumor such as melanoma, head and neck, liver or kidney cancer. CDR3s include the opening cysteine and the closing phenylalanine or tryptophan. A D gene is named only where the DNA matches it firmly. Size is omitted from some rows. Given values are once, few, many or a class for expanded clones.

size,V,D,J,DNA,CDR3
NA,TRBV10-3,TRBD2,TRBJ2-7,TGTGCCATCGGCGGGGGCTACGAGCAGTACTTC,CAIGGGYEQYF
NA,TRBV7-9,NA,TRBJ2-1,TGTGCCAGCAGCTCAAGACTGGTCCCCCACAATGAGCAGTTCTTC,CASSSRLVPHNEQFF
NA,TRBV6-1,TRBD1,TRBJ2-7,TGTGCCAGCAGTCGGGACAGGGGGCACGAGCAGTACTTC,CASSRDRGHEQYF
NA,TRBV13,TRBD1,TRBJ2-7,TGTGCCAGCAGCTTAGTAGGGGGCGCAAGCTCCTACGAGCAGTACTTC,CASSLVGGASSYEQYF
NA,TRBV25-1,TRBD1,TRBJ1-6,TGTGCCAGCAGTGATCCGGACAGGGAACCCCCCTTACCACCCCTCCACTTT,CASSDPDREPPLPPLHF
NA,TRBV19,TRBD1,TRBJ1-1,TGTGCCAGTAGTATCAGGGGGTGGGGACTGGGAACTGAAGCTTTCTTT,CASSIRGWGLGTEAFF
NA,TRBV21-1,NA,TRBJ1-1,TGTGCCAGCGCCTCGGGGGGAGAGGGACAGGGAAAGAACACTGAAGCTTTCTTT,CASASGGEGQGKNTEAFF
NA,TRBV5-1,TRBD1,TRBJ1-1,TGCGCCAGCAGCTCCGGGACAGGCGCAGATGAAGCTTTCTTT,CASSSGTGADEAFF
NA,TRBV7-9,TRBD1,TRBJ2-7,TGTGCCAGCAGCTTATTTGGGGGGTGGACAGGGGACGAGCAGTACTTC,CASSLFGGWTGDEQYF
once,TRBV6-6,NA,TRBJ2-7,TGTGCCAGCAGTTACGGGCCCAGGGAGACCTACGAGCAGTACTTC,CASSYGPRETYEQYF
NA,TRBV6-6,TRBD1,TRBJ1-5,TGTGCCAGCAGTTATGACAGGGTAAGCAATCAGCCCCAGCATTTT,CASSYDRVSNQPQHF
NA,TRBV9,TRBD2,TRBJ2-5,TGTGCCAGCAGCGTAGGGCCCGGGGGGAAGACCCAGTACTTC,CASSVGPGGKTQYF
NA,TRBV29-1,NA,TRBJ1-1,TGCAGCGGGGGCCGGGGAGAGAACACTGAAGCTTTCTTT,CSGGRGENTEAFF
NA,TRBV2,TRBD1,TRBJ1-4,TGTGCCAGCAGCTTTGGGACAGCAACTAATGAAAAACTGTTTTTT,CASSFGTATNEKLFF
NA,TRBV7-3,TRBD1,TRBJ1-1,TGTGCCAGCAGCTCCCCGGACAGGGCCGAAGCTTTCTTT,CASSSPDRAEAFF
NA,TRBV7-9,NA,TRBJ2-1,TGTGCCAGCAGCTCCGCCTACAATGAGCAGTTCTTC,CASSSAYNEQFF
NA,TRBV27,NA,TRBJ1-4,TGTGCCAGCAGTTTAGGACTAGGGAGTGAAAAACTGTTTTTT,CASSLGLGSEKLFF
NA,TRBV27,NA,TRBJ1-1,TGTGCCAGCAGTTTAGGAGGCATGAACACTGAAGCTTTCTTT,CASSLGGMNTEAFF
NA,TRBV4-1,TRBD1,TRBJ2-1,TGCGCCAGCAGCCCATCCGGGACAGGGGTATACAATGAGCAGTTCTTC,CASSPSGTGVYNEQFF
NA,TRBV6-1,NA,TRBJ2-3,TGTGCCAGCAAGGAGGGGGGAAGCACAGATACGCAGTATTTT,CASKEGGSTDTQYF
NA,TRBV12-5,TRBD1,TRBJ2-7,TGTGCTAGTGGTTTGGCCGGACAGGGGGCGGGGGAGCAGTACTTC,CASGLAGQGAGEQYF
once,TRBV10-1,NA,TRBJ1-4,TGCGCCAGCAGTGAGTCCCTTTCCGCCGGAAAACTGTTTTTT,CASSESLSAGKLFF
NA,TRBV7-8,TRBD2,TRBJ2-2,TGTGCCAGCAGCTTAGAACTAGCGGGGTACACCGGGGAGCTGTTTTTT,CASSLELAGYTGELFF
NA,TRBV4-1,NA,TRBJ2-7,TGCGCCAGCAGCCAAGTACCCAGGGCGGGGCTGGGGATGGAGCAGTACTTC,CASSQVPRAGLGMEQYF
NA,TRBV6-6,TRBD2,TRBJ2-7,TGTGCCAGCAGTTACTTCACTCAGGACGACGGGGGGGAGCAGTACTTC,CASSYFTQDDGGEQYF
NA,TRBV4-1,NA,TRBJ1-5,TGCGCCAGCAGCCGCTTAGTTATGAGCAATCAGCCCCAGCATTTT,CASSRLVMSNQPQHF
NA,TRBV9,NA,TRBJ2-1,TGTGCCAGCAGCGTAGAACCGGGGGCTAGCTCCTACAATGAGCAGTTCTTC,CASSVEPGASSYNEQFF
NA,TRBV6-5,NA,TRBJ1-2,TGTGCCAGCAGTTCTTCCCCGTCGAACTATGGCTACACCTTC,CASSSSPSNYGYTF
NA,TRBV6-1,NA,TRBJ1-2,TGTGCCAGCAGTACTGGCTACACCTTC,CASSTGYTF
NA,TRBV4-1,NA,TRBJ2-7,TGCGCCAGCAGCCAAGTTGGTACAGGGACCTACGAGCAGTACTTC,CASSQVGTGTYEQYF
once,TRBV29-1,NA,TRBJ2-6,TGCAGCGTTGATAAGGCAGGGACTGGGGCCAACGTCCTGACTTTC,CSVDKAGTGANVLTF
NA,TRBV27,TRBD2,TRBJ2-7,TGTGCCAGCAGTCTCCGACTAGCGGAGAGCTCCTACGAGCAGTACTTC,CASSLRLAESSYEQYF
once,TRBV25-1,TRBD2,TRBJ2-3,TGTGCCAGCGTCCGGACTAGCGGGGGTGTAGGCACAGATACGCAGTATTTT,CASVRTSGGVGTDTQYF
NA,TRBV2,TRBD1,TRBJ1-2,TGTGCCAGATTTCCTGGACAGGGAACTAACTATGGCTACACCTTC,CARFPGQGTNYGYTF
once,TRBV11-2,NA,TRBJ1-2,TGTGCCAGCAGCGGAGCGGGGGGCGAGGGCTACACCTTC,CASSGAGGEGYTF
NA,TRBV5-4,TRBD1,TRBJ1-1,TGTGCCAGCTCCCGGACAGGGGGCGGCACTGAAGCTTTCTTT,CASSRTGGGTEAFF
once,TRBV6-5,NA,TRBJ1-1,TGTGCCAGCAGTTACGGGGAGGGAACCACTGAAGCTTTCTTT,CASSYGEGTTEAFF